This entry lists 10 T cell receptor beta chains sequenced from one sample in a study of regulatory T cells in long-lasting Graves disease. CDR3-region Arm-PCR and iRepertoire HTBI primers produced the TCR beta libraries. TCRdb redid the calling of the multiplex PCR reads with MiXCR, one entry per CDR3 protein. The sample carries a few hundred thousand distinct CDR3 sequences, over 14% recorded once. Documented time point: newly diagnosed GD, antithyroid drugs for less than 3 months. The TCR library was prepared using RNA isolated from PBMCs. These data were also filed under a second study, of T cells in Graves' hyperthyroidism and ophthalmopathy.

The sequencing here drew on peripheral blood mononuclear cells (PBMCs), taken at new diagnosis, from a patient treated with antithyroid drugs. All receptors derive from a woman aged 40 to 55 with Graves disease.

This clonotype was observed a handful of times. J is TRBJ2-1 and V is TRBV30; a possible D gene is TRBD2 (5 bases). The germline V gene has CDR1 GTSNPN and CDR2 SVGIG (reference sequence). The CDR3 runs to 15 residues. V dropped 2 bases and J dropped 4 bases, with 15 bases sitting between them. CDR3 nucleotides: TGTGCCTGGAGTTCGGCGGGCTACAATTACAATGAGCAGTTCTTC. It yields the protein CAWSSAGYNYNEQFF.

Ten or more counts support this clonotype. The chain is built from TRBV5-1 and TRBJ1-1; D ambiguous. Trimming took 1 base from V and 4 from J, leaving 8 bases between them. Germline V CDR1 and CDR2: SGHRS, YFSETQ. CDR3 length: 13 residues. DNA for the CDR3: TGCGCCAGCAGCTTGAGGGCGGGCACTGAAGCTTTCTTT. Amino acid sequence: CASSLRAGTEAFF.

This clonotype showed up many times. The chain links TRBV6-1 to TRBJ2-7; perhaps TRBD1 as D (5 bases). The germline CDR1 and CDR2 sequences are MNHNS and SASEGT. Trimming took off 5 bases at V and 3 bases at J, with 38 bases between the two ends. The CDR3 consists of 22 residues. The CDR3 DNA follows: TGTGCCAGCAGTCGACGGACGGAAGCGTGGATCCCTAGAGTGCTCGACAGCTACGAGCAGTACTTC. Protein sequence: CASSRRTEAWIPRVLDSYEQYF.

This clonotype was found many times. The genes are TRBV29-1 and TRBJ1-2, with 7 bases lining up with TRBD1. V trimming: 7 bases; J trimming: 3 bases; junction bases outside the gene matches: 11. CDR3 length: 14 amino acids. Germline V lookup: CDR1 SQVTM, CDR2 ANQGSEA. CDR3 in amino acids: CSAGDREGYYGYTF. The DNA of the CDR3 is TGCAGCGCTGGTGACAGGGAAGGTTACTATGGCTACACCTTC. The whole variable domain, remainder taken from reference TRBV29-1 and TRBJ1-2, is SAVISQKPSRDICQRGTSLTIQCQVDSQVTMMFWYRQQPGQSLTLIATANQGSEATYESGFVIDKFPISRPNLTFSTLTVSNMSPEDSSIYLCSAGDREGYYGYTFGSGTRLTVV.

This clonotype was found a few times. Compared with germline, one end of the junction differs, possibly owing to a read error. V and J are TRBV11-3 and TRBJ2-3, with 8 bases identical to TRBD2. The CDR3 has 11 amino acids. Germline CDR1 is SGHNT and CDR2 is YENEEA. CDR3 nucleotides: TGTGCCAGCAGCGAACGCGGGAGGCCCACTTTT. Protein product: CASSERGRPTF.

This clonotype has more than one count but fewer than ten. The chain carries TRBV20-1 and TRBJ1-2; 7 bases are shared with TRBD1. The V and J ends lost 7 bases and 2 bases, in that order; junction bases with no gene match: 16. CDR1 is DFQATT and CDR2 is SNEGSKA in the germline V gene (reference sequence). CDR3 length: 16 residues. The CDR3 sequence: CSVIGIRRGRNYGYTF. The CDR3 bases are TGCAGTGTTATTGGAATCCGAAGGGGGCGAAACTATGGCTACACCTTC.

The rearrangement joins TRBV28 to TRBJ2-3; 10 nucleotides match TRBD2. The CDR3 sequence is 14 residues long. Trimming cost V 7 bases and J 2 bases; bases outside gene matches: 3. The germline gives CDR1 MDHEN, CDR2 SYDVKM. The DNA of the CDR3 is TGTGCCAGCACCCTAGCGGGAGCCACAGATACGCAGTATTTT. This encodes CASTLAGATDTQYF.

This clonotype was observed many times. CDR3 nucleotide sequence: TGTGCCAGCAGCCGTAGAGCAGACCTACAGGGGATCGCTGAAGCTTTCTTT. Its protein product is CASSRRADLQGIAEAFF. V usage is TRBV7-9 and J usage is TRBJ1-1; TRBD1 agrees at 7 bases. This CDR3 region has 17 residues. V lost 5 bases and J lost 6; bases outside the gene matches: 18. CDR1 and CDR2 from the germline V gene are SEHNR and FQNEAQ (reference sequence).

This clonotype was seen many times. V usage is TRBV19 and J usage is TRBJ2-6, with TRBD2 matching 16 bases. Trimming took 5 bases from V and 4 from J; bases not matched to a gene: 5. This CDR3 is built from 18 residues. From germline, CDR1 is LNHDA and CDR2 SQIVND (reference sequence). The CDR3 nucleotides read TGTGCCAGTAGTGGGACTAGCGGGAGGGCGTGGGGGGCCAACGTCCTGACTTTC. Its translation is CASSGTSGRAWGANVLTF.

V and J are TRBV5-5 and TRBJ2-7; TRBD1 agrees at 10 bases. The germline V gene encodes CDR1 SGHKS and CDR2 YYEKEE (reference sequence). V trimming: 1 base; J trimming: 6 bases; junction bases outside the gene matches: 4. There are 14 residues in the CDR3. This CDR3 reads CASSLLGQGTEQYF. The CDR3 DNA follows: TGTGCCAGCAGCTTGCTGGGACAGGGGACCGAGCAGTACTTC.